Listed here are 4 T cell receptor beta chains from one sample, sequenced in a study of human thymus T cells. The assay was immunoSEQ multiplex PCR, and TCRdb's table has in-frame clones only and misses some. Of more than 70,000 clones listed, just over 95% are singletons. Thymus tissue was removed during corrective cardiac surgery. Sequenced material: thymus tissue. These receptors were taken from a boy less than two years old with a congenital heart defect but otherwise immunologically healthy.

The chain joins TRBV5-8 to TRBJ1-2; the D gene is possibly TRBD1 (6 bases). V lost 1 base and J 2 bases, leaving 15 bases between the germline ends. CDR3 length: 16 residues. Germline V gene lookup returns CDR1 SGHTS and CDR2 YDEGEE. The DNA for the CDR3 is TGTGCCAGCAGCTTGTTAAGCCGGAGGGGGAACTATGGCTACACCTTC. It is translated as CASSLLSRRGNYGYTF.

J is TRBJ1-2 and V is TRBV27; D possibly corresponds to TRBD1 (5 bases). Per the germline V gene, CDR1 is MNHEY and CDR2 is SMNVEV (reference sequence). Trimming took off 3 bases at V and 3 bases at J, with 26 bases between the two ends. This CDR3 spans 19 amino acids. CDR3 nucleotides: TGTGCCAGCAGTTTGAGGTGGGCAGGGCCAAAGGGCAGGGACTATGGCTACACCTTC. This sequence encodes CASSLRWAGPKGRDYGYTF.

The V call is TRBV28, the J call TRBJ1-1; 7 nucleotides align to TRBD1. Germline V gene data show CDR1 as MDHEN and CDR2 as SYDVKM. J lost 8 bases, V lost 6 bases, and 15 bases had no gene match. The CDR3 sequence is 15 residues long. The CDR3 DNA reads TGTGCCAGCAGCAGGGGGTACCAACTACGAATAGAAGCTTTCTTT. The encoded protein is CASSRGYQLRIEAFF.

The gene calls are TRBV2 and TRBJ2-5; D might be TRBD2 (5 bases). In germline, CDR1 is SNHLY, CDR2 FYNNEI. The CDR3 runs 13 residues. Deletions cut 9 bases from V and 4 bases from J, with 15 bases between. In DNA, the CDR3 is TGTGCCAGGAAGGTCGAGGGCCCAGAGACCCAGTACTTC. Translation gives CARKVEGPETQYF.